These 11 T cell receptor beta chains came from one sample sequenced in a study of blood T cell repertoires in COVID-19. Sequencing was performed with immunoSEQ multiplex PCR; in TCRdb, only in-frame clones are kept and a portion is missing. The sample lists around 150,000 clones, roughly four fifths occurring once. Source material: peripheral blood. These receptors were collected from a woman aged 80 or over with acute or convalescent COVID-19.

The CDR3 loop is CASSQQASGRADTQYF. DNA of the CDR3: TGCGCCAGCAGCCAACAAGCTAGCGGGAGGGCGGATACGCAGTATTTT. The V and J genes are TRBV4-1 and TRBJ2-3; 12 nucleotides match TRBD2. The J segment lost 6 bases and the V segment lost 2 bases, leaving 6 bases of the junction unmatched. CDR3 length equals 16 residues. Germline V gives CDR1 MGHRA, CDR2 YSYEKL.

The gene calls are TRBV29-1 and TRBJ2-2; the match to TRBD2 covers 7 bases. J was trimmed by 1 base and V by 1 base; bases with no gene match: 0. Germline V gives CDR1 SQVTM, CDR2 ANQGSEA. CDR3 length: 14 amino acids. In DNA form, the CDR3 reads TGCAGCGTTGAAGCGGGAGGGAACACCGGGGAGCTGTTTTTT. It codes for CSVEAGGNTGELFF.

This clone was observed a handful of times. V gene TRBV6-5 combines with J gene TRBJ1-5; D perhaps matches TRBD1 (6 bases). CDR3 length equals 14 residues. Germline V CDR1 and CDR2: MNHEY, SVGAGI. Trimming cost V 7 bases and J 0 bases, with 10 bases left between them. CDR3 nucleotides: TGTGCCAGCAAAGCAGGGGTTAGCAATCAGCCCCAGCATTTT. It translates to CASKAGVSNQPQHF.

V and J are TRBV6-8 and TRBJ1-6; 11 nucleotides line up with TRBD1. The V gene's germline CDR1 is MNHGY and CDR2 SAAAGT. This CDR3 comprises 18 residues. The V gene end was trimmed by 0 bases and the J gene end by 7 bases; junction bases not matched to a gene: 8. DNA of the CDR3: TGTGCCAGCAGTTACTCCACGGAGGGACAGGGGGGCAATTCACCCCTCCACTTT. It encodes CASSYSTEGQGGNSPLHF.

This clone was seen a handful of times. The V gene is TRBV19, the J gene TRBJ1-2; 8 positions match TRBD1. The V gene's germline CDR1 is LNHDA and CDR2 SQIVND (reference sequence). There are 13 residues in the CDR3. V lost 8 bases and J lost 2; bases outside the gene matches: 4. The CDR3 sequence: CASARQGNYGYTF. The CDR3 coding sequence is TGTGCCAGTGCGAGACAGGGGAACTATGGCTACACCTTC.

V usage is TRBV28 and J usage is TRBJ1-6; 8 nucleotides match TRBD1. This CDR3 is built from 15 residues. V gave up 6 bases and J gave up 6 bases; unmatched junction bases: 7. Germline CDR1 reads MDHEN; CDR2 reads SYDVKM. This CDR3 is CASSPRTGPNSPLHF. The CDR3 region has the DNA TGTGCCAGCAGCCCCCGGACAGGGCCTAATTCACCCCTCCACTTT.

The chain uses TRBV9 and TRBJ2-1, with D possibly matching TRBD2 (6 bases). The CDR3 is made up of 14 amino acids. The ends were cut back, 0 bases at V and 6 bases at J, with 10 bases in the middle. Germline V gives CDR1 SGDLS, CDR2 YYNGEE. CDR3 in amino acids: CASSVGGLFNEQFF. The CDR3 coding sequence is TGTGCCAGCAGCGTAGGTGGACTATTCAATGAGCAGTTCTTC.

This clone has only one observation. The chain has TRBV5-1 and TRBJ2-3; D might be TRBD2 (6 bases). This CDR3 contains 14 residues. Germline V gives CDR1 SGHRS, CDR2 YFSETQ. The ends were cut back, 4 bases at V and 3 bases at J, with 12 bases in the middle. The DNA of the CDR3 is TGCGCCAGCAGCCCCTGGGCGGGGACAGATACGCAGTATTTT. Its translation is CASSPWAGTDTQYF.

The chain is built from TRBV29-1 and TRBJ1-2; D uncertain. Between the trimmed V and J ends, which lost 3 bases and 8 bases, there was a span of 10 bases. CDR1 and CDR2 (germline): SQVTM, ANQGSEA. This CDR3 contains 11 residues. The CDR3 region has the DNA TGCAGCGTTGACGAGGTTGGAGGCTACACCTTC. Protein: CSVDEVGGYTF. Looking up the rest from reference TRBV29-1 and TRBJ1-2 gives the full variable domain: SAVISQKPSRDICQRGTSLTIQCQVDSQVTMMFWYRQQPGQSLTLIATANQGSEATYESGFVIDKFPISRPNLTFSTLTVSNMSPEDSSIYLCSVDEVGGYTFGSGTRLTVV.

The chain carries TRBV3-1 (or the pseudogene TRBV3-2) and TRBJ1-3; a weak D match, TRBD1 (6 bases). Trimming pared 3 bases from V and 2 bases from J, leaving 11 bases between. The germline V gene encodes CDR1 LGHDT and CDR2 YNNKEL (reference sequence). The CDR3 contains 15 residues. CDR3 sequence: CASSHRQAPGNTIYF. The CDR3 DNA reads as TGTGCCAGCAGCCACCGACAGGCGCCTGGAAACACCATATATTTT.

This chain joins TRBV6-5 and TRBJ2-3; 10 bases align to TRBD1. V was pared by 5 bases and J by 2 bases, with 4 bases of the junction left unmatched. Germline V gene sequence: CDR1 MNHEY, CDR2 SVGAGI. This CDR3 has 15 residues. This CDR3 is CASSRQGAPTDTQYF. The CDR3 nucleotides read TGTGCCAGCAGTAGACAGGGGGCCCCCACAGATACGCAGTATTTT.